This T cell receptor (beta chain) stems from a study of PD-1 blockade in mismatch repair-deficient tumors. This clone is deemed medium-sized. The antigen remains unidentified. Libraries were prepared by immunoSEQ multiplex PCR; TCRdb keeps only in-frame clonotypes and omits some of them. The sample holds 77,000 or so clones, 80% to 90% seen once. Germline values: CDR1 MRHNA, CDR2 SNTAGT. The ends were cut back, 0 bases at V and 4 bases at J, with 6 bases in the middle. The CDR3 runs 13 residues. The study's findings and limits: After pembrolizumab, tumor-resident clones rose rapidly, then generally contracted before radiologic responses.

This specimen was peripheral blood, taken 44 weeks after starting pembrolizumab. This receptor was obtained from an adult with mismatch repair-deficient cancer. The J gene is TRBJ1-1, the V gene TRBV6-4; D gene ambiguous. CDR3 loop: CASSDSTLTEAFF. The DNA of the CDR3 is TGTGCCAGCAGTGACTCTACTCTCACTGAAGCTTTCTTT.